This note documents a single TCR beta chain sequence. Its antigen is as yet unknown. The sample belongs to a study of a mutant IDH1 vaccine in newly diagnosed glioma. Time point reported: week 5, during vaccination. Alongside topical imiquimod, each dose of vaccine comprised 300 ug of mutant IDH1 20-mer peptide. V lost 0 bases and J lost 6, with 10 bases in between. The CDR3 is 14 residues long. Germline V gene lookup returns CDR1 MNHEY and CDR2 SVGAGI. Method: immunoSEQ multiplex PCR; TCRdb's copy keeps in-frame clones and lacks some. The table lists tens of thousands of clones, about 87% of them singletons.

The sequence was collected from a woman aged 40 to 50 with glioma. The chain recombines TRBV6-5 with TRBJ2-3; D gene ambiguous. The sequencing used PBMCs, collected from a glioma patient whose treatment included an IDH1 peptide vaccine. The CDR3 nucleotides read TGTGCCAGCAGTTACTCGCGTGGGCGGGATACGCAGTATTTT. It translates to CASSYSRGRDTQYF.